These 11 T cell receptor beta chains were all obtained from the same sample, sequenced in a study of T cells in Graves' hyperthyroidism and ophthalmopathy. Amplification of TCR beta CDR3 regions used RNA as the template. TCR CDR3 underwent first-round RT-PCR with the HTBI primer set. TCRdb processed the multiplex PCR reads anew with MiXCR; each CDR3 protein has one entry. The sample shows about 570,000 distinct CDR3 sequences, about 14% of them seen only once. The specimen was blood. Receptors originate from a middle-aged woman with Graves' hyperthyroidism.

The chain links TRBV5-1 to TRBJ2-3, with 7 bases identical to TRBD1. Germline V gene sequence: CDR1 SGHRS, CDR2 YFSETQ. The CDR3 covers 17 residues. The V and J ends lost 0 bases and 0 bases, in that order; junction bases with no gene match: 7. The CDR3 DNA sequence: TGCGCCAGCAGCTTGGGTCAGGGACAGTCTAGCACAGATACGCAGTATTTT. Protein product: CASSLGQGQSSTDTQYF. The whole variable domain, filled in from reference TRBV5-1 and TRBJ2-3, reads KAGVTQTPRYLIKTRGQQVTLSCSPISGHRSVSWYQQTPGQGLQFLFEYFSETQRNKGNFPGRFSGRQFSNSRSEMNVSTLELGDSALYLCASSLGQGQSSTDTQYFGPGTRLTVL.

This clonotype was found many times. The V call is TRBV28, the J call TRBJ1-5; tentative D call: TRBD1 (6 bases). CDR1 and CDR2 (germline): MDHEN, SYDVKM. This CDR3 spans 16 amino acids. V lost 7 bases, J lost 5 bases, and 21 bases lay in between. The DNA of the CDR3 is TGTGCCAGCACCGTAACCTTCCAGGGGACGCATCAGCCCCAGCATTTT. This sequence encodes CASTVTFQGTHQPQHF.

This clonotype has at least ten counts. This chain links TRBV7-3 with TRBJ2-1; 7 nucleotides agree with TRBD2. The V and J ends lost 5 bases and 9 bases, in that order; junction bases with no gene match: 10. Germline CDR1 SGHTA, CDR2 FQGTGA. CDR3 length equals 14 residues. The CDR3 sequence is CASSGEERGREQFF. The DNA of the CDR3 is TGTGCCAGCAGCGGGGAAGAGCGGGGACGTGAGCAGTTCTTC.

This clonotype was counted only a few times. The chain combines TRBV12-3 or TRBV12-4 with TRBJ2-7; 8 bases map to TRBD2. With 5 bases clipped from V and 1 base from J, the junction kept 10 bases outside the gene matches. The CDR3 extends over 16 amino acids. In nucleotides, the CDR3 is TGTGCCAGCAGTGATCCCGGGGGGGGCGGATCCTACGAGCAGTACTTC. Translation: CASSDPGGGGSYEQYF.

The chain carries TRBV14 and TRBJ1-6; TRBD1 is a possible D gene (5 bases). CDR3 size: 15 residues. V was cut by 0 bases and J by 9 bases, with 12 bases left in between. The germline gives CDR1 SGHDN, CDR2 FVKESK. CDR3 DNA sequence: TGTGCCAGCAGCCAAGATCTTGTGGGGGGTTCACCCCTCCACTTT. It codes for CASSQDLVGGSPLHF.

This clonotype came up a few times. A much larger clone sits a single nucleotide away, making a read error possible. The CDR3 sequence is CAGSFGTGFTDTQYF. Written as DNA, the CDR3 is TGTGCCGGCAGCTTCGGGACAGGGTTCACAGATACGCAGTATTTT. V usage is TRBV11-3 and J usage is TRBJ2-3, with 9 nucleotides matching TRBD1. CDR1 is SGHNT, CDR2 YENEEA, per germline. The length of the CDR3 is 15 residues.

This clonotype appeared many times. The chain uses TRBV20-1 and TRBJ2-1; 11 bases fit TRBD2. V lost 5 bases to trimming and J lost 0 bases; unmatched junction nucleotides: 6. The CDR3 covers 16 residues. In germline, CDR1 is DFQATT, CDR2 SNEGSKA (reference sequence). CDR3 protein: CSAALAGGVSYNEQFF. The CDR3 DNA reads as TGCAGTGCTGCCCTAGCGGGAGGCGTCTCCTACAATGAGCAGTTCTTC.

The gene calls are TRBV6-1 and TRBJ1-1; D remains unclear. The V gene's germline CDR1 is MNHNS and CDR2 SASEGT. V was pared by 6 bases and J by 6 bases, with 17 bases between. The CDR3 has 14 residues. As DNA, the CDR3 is TGTGCCAGCAGCACCCGTACGGGTTTCTCTGAAGCTTTCTTT. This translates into CASSTRTGFSEAFF.

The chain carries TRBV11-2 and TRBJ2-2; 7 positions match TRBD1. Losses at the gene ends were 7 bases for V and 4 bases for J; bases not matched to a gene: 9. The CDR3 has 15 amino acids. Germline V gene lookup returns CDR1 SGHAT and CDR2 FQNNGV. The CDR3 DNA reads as TGTGCCAGCATCCTCCGACAGGGCATCACCGGGGAGCTGTTTTTT. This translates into CASILRQGITGELFF.

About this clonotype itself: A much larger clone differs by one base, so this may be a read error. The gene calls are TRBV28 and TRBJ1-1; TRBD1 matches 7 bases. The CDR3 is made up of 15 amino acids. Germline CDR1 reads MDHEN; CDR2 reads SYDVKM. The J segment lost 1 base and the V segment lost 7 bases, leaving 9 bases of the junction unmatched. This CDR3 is CASTIGDSTNTEAFF. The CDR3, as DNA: TGTGCCAGCACCATAGGGGACAGCACGAACACTGAAGCTTTCTTT.

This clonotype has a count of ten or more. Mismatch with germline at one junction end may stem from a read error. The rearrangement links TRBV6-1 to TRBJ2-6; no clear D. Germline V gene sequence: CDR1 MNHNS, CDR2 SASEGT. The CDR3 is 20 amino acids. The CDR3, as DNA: TGTGCCAGCAGAGAAGTCCTCTTCCGTGGAAAGGGCTCTGGGGCCAACGTCCTGACTTTC. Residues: CASREVLFRGKGSGANVLTF.